The TCR beta chain under discussion was sequenced for a study of Graves' ophthalmopathy and Graves' hyperthyroidism (dated by TCRdb to the late 2010s). Context from the whole study: Peripheral blood was collected at initial diagnosis, before any treatment. For training and testing, the 100 or so patients in the discovery cohort were randomly divided in a 7:3 ratio. In total, some 130 blood samples were TCR-sequenced: some 40 ophthalmopathy, some 75 hyperthyroidism and roughly 17 hyperthyroidism-to-ophthalmopathy patients. The independent validation cohort included about 19 hyperthyroidism patients plus 17 patients who later progressed from hyperthyroidism to ophthalmopathy. To explore V-J signatures distinguishing ophthalmopathy from hyperthyroidism, a discovery set of roughly 100 patients (fewer than 45 ophthalmopathy, some 55 stable hyperthyroidism) was enrolled. To tell Graves' ophthalmopathy apart from Graves' hyperthyroidism, and to predict which patients would progress to ophthalmopathy, the study relied on TCR beta repertoire signatures. Following sample collection, hyperthyroidism patients were given methimazole at a starting dose of 30 mg daily, and ophthalmopathy patients were given high-dose intravenous methylprednisolone. In roughly 6 hyperthyroidism patients, the T-cell repertoire of thyroid tissue was compared with the T-cell repertoire of blood.

Hyperthyroidism was defined as stable when no progression to ophthalmopathy occurred within 18 months of follow-up. Hyperthyroidism patients were newly diagnosed, were aged 18 to 65 years, and had a disease duration under 2 months. Anyone with other autoimmune diseases, uncontrolled infections, pregnancy or lactation was excluded from the study. Clinical symptoms, serum thyroxine, TRAb, thyroid ultrasound and orbital computed tomography were used for diagnosis. Using Ficoll-Paque density gradient centrifugation, PBMCs were isolated from less than 13 ml of fresh peripheral blood. Total RNA was extracted using Trizol reagent, and RNA quality was checked on an Agilent 2100 Bioanalyzer. For repertoire sequencing, TCR beta CDR3 regions were amplified from RNA transcripts. A first-round RT-PCR used HTBI primers with the Qiagen OneStep RT-PCR kit, followed by a second-round multiplex PCR, size selection and purification. Libraries were sequenced paired-end with 100 bp reads on an Illumina HiSeq2000. Processing in the source paper ran as follows. SOAPnuke was used to process the reads, throwing out any read that had adapters, had uncalled bases, had a mean Phred below 15, or lacked an exact constant-primer or identifier match. COPE v1.2.5 was used to merge high-quality paired reads. Each unique nucleotide sequence was defined as a clonotype, and clonotypes were aligned to IMGT TRB V, D and J references with MiTCR v1.1. The analysis was limited to V-J combinations with a frequency above 0.0001, which together covered roughly 99% of repertoires. For each V-J combination, a TCR clonal expansion and chaos score was defined as the ratio of F50 clonal expansion to chaos observed in the TCRdist matrix. Welch's t-statistics and random forest were used to reduce the features to 10 to 15 V-J combinations, which were then used as input to a naive Bayes classifier. The similarity between thyroid and blood repertoires was quantified using the Morisita-Horn index. Through fastp at Q25 and MiXCR, TCRdb rebuilt clones from the public reads, retaining in-frame beta chains. Each entry is one CDR3 protein sequence, shown with its most common DNA and genes. TCRdb's processing, not the study's, gives the V and J calls here. Counted in this sample were hundreds of thousands of distinct CDR3 sequences; 20% to 25% of them appeared once. The ten most abundant clones make up around 3.1% of the sample.

This clonotype turned up a few times. This clone's antigen is unknown. Base qualities are not at hand, and no much larger clone is one base apart. General findings and caveats noted by the study authors: In cross-validation, the 13-signature model distinguished ophthalmopathy from stable hyperthyroidism with approximately 90% sensitivity and nearly 82% specificity, and in the test set the corresponding values were approximately 80% and 68%. In validation, the model predicted ophthalmopathy progression with 55% to 71% sensitivity and less than 80% specificity; roughly eleven predicted patients were CT-confirmed with GO in a median of approximately 6.5 months. Sample size was not predetermined statistically, and investigators were not blinded to group allocation. Most of the expanded thyroid clonotypes with a frequency above 0.001 were also detected in blood, and it was suggested that the thyroid immune response may be reflected by blood repertoires.

Measured from the cysteine to the phenylalanine, the CDR3 is 16 residues long. The DNA shown is the 48-base CDR3, in frame from base 1. CDR1 and CDR2 were assigned from the germline V gene as LGHNA and YNFKEQ. V is cut back by 0 bases and J by 7 bases, with 10 bases in the junction unmatched. Recombination connected TRBV4-2 to TRBJ2-7, with 9 bases matching TRBD2. The specimen was peripheral blood. The TCR was taken from a woman aged 18-30 years with stable Graves' hyperthyroidism. Donor details come from another sample of the same person, matched by shared clones. The DNA sequence reads TGTGCCAGCAGCCAAGAGGATGCGGCGGGAGGGACAGAGCAGTACTTC. It translates as CASSQEDAAGGTEQYF.